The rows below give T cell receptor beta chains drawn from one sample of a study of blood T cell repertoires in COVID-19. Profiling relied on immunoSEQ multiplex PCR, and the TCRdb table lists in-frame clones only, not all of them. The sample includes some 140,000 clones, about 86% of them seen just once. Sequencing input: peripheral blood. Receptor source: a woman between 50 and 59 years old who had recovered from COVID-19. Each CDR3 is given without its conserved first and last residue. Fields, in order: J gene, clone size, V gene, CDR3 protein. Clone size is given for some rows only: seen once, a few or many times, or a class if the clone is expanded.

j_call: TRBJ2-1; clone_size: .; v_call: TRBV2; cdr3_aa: ASSEQGATYNEQF
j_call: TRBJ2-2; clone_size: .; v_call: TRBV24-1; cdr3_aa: ATDTGLDTGELF
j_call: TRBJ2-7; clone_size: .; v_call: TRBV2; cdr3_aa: ASSYSGGRGEQY
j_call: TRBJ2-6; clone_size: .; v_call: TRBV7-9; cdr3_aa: ASSRAAAGVSGANVLT
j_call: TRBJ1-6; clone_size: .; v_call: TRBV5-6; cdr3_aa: ASSLGGTVNSPLH
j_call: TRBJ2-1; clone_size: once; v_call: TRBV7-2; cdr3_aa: ASSLRTHNEQF
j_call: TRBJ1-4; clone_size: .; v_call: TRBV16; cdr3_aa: ASRQGDITNEKLF
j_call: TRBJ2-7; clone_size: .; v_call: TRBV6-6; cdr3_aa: ASRGRRQGNDEQY
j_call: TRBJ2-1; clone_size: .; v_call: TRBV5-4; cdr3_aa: ASKGVASGEQF
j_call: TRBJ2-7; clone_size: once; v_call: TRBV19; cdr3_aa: ASSMGRAHEQY
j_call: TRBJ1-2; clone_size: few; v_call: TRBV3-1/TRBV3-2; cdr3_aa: ASSQLRSGATYGYT
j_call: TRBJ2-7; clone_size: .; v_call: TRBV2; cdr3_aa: ASSELRNSYEQY
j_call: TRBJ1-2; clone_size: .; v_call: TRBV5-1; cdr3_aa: ASSLSALNYGYT
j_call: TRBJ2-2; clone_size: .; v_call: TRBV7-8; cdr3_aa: ASSFGTTNTGELF
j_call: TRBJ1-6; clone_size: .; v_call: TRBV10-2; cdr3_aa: ASSEQGQRNSPLH
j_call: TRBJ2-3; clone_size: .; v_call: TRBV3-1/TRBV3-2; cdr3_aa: ASSQGPLGAGTDTQY
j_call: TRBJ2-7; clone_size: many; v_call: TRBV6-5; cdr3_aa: ASRDSRYEQY
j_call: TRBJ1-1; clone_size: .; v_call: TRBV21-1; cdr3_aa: ASSHPRGALDAEAF
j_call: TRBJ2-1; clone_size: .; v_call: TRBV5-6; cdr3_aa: ASSKGPSGGNEQF
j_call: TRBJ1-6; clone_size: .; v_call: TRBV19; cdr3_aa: ASRIGQSYSPLH
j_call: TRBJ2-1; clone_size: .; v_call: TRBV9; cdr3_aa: ASSVGLSGGYNEQF
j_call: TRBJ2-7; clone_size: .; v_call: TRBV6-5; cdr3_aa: ASSYSEGSYEQY
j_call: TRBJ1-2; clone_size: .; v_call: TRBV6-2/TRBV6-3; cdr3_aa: ASSRGQPIYGYT
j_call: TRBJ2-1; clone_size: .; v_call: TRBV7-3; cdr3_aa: ASSPQTGSSYNEQF
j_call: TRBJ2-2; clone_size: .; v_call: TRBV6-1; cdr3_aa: ASSDNRGYRGAV
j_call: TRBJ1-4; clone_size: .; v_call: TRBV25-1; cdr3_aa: ASSARHTQLF
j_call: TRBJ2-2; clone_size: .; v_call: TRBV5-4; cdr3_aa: ASSLRLAGGKNTGELF
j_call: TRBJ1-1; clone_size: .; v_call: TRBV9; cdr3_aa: ASSVEPGDTEAF
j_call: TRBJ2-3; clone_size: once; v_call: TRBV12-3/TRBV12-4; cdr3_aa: ASSPSDSLMQY
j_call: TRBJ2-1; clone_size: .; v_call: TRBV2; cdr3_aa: ASTLPSDRSSYNEQF
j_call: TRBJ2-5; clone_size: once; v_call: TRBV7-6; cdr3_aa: ASSLVRAIGETQY
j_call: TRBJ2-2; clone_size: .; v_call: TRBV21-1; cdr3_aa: ASSRRQLEANTGELF
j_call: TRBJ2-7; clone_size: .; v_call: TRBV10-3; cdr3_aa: ASKGLLNYEQY
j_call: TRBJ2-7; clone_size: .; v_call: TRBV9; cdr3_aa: ASSKHTGGYEQY
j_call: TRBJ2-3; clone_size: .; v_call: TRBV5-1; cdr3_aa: ASSQGGESTDTQY
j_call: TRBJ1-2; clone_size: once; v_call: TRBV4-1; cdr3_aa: ASSQGENYGYT
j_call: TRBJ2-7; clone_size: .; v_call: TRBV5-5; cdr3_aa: ASSLGQYEQY
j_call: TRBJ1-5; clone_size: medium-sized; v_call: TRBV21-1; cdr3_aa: ASSASGTGGQPQH
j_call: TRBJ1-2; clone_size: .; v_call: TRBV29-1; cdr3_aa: SGGGQSGYT
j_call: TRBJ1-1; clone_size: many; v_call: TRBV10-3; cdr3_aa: AIREDGGTEAF
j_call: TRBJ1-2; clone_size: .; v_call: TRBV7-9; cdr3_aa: ASSSDREGYGYT
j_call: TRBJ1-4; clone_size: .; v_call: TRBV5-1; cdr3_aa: ASSLYQGELF
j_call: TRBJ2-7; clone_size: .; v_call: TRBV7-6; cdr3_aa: ASSGPKGRGKPYEQY
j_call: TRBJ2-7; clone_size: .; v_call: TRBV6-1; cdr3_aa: ASSEPGLADPYEQY
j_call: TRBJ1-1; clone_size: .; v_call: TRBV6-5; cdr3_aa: ASSYSGGQGLTEAF